The 15 T cell receptor beta chains listed next were all sequenced from one sample in a study of identical twins. In TCRdb, the 5' RACE reads were re-called with MiXCR into one record per CDR3 protein. Here the sample spans over 250,000 distinct CDR3 sequences, over 8.5% being singletons. In addition, the sample was reused for a study of yellow fever vaccine responses in identical twins.

The source material was CD8+ T cells sorted from blood. Receptors were obtained from a woman under 30 in good health.

This clonotype was detected a few times. This chain uses TRBV29-1 with TRBJ2-1; 8 nucleotides agree with TRBD2. Germline V gene data show CDR1 as SQVTM and CDR2 as ANQGSEA. The trim removed 4 bases at V and 2 bases at J, leaving 1 base unmatched. The CDR3 has 13 amino acids. CDR3 coding DNA: TGCAGCGTTGTTAGCGGGACCTACAATGAGCAGTTCTTC. As protein: CSVVSGTYNEQFF.

The chain is built from TRBV4-3 and TRBJ2-2; the match to TRBD1 covers 10 bases. Trimming removed 4 bases from V and 5 bases from J; junction bases left unmatched: 10. Per the germline V gene, CDR1 is LGHNA and CDR2 is YSLEER. This CDR3 has 17 amino acids. In nucleotides, the CDR3 is TGCGCCAGCAGCCCCTCGGCCCGGGACAGGGGAACCGGGGAGCTGTTTTTT. It translates to CASSPSARDRGTGELFF.

This clonotype was counted a few times. The chain links TRBV4-3 to TRBJ2-7; TRBD1 agrees at 7 bases. J gave up 0 bases and V 1 base, and 3 bases lay outside the gene matches. CDR3 length equals 15 residues. CDR1 and CDR2 (germline): LGHNA, YSLEER. The CDR3 loop reads CASSQVTGSSYEQYF. CDR3 DNA sequence: TGCGCCAGCAGCCAAGTGACAGGGAGCTCCTACGAGCAGTACTTC.

J is TRBJ2-7 and V is TRBV7-9, with a tentative D call TRBD2 (5 bases). The CDR3 contains 15 residues. The V gene lost 8 bases and the J gene lost 4 bases, with 21 bases spanning the gap. Germline V gene sequence: CDR1 SEHNR, CDR2 FQNEAQ (reference sequence). The CDR3: CASSGNAPLGYEQYF. The CDR3 DNA reads TGTGCCAGCTCGGGAAACGCTCCCTTGGGATACGAGCAGTACTTC.

This clonotype came up a few times. This chain uses TRBV6-2 or TRBV6-3 with TRBJ2-7; D gene ambiguous. CDR1 MNHEY and CDR2 SVGEGT come from the germline V gene. CDR3 length: 15 amino acids. Trimming removed 4 bases at V and 2 bases at J, with 15 bases between. The CDR3 protein is CASSSTVLPAYEQYF. The DNA of the CDR3 is TGTGCCAGCAGTTCCACAGTTTTGCCAGCCTACGAGCAGTACTTC.

This clonotype appeared a few times. One end of the junction varies from germline; a read error may be responsible. The chain employs TRBV7-7 and TRBJ2-5; 9 bases match TRBD1. Germline V gene data show CDR1 as SSHAT and CDR2 as FNYEAQ (reference sequence). This CDR3 comprises 18 residues. The CDR3 region has the DNA TGTGCTAGCAGCTTAGGTGGCTATTGGACAGGGGCTCAAGAGACCCAGTACTTC. It codes for CASSLGGYWTGAQETQYF.

The chain is built from TRBV4-3 and TRBJ2-5; no reliable D call. CDR1 is LGHNA and CDR2 is YSLEER in the germline V gene. V was cut by 0 bases and J by 2 bases, with 10 bases left in between. The CDR3 is 15 residues long. CDR3 coding DNA: TGCGCCAGCAGCCAAGATCCGTCTAGACAAGAGACCCAGTACTTC. This sequence encodes CASSQDPSRQETQYF.

This clonotype was picked up many times. The CDR3, as DNA: TGTGCCAGCAGCGTCGATTACAGGGGGTGGAACACTGAAGCTTTCTTT. Translated: CASSVDYRGWNTEAFF. The V gene is TRBV9, the J gene TRBJ1-1; 8 bases map to TRBD1. Trimming removed 2 bases from V and 1 base from J; junction bases left unmatched: 7. The CDR3 runs to 16 residues. Germline CDR1 and CDR2: SGDLS and YYNGEE. The full variable domain, completed using reference TRBV9 and TRBJ1-1, is DSGVTQTPKHLITATGQRVTLRCSPRSGDLSVYWYQQSLDQGLQFLIQYYNGEERAKGNILERFSAQQFPDLHSELNLSSLELGDSALYFCASSVDYRGWNTEAFFGQGTRLTVV.

The chain joins TRBV9 to TRBJ2-5; 9 bases map to TRBD2. The germline V gene has CDR1 SGDLS and CDR2 YYNGEE. V was pared by 0 bases and J by 5 bases, with 8 bases of the junction left unmatched. This CDR3 has 16 amino acids. The CDR3 loop reads CASSVGGGGALETQYF. The CDR3 DNA is TGTGCCAGCAGCGTAGGAGGCGGGGGGGCCCTTGAGACCCAGTACTTC.

The CDR3 DNA reads as TGTGCCAGCAGTTCCCCAGGGGGCGGGTTTGGAGAGACCCAGTACTTC. This translates into CASSSPGGGFGETQYF. The chain links TRBV12-3 or TRBV12-4 to TRBJ2-5; 8 nucleotides agree with TRBD1. The CDR3 spans 16 residues. J gave up 4 bases and V 4 bases, and 11 bases lay outside the gene matches.

In its sample, this clonotype was seen a few times. The V gene is TRBV28, the J gene TRBJ1-5, with 8 bases lining up with TRBD1. CDR1 is MDHEN, CDR2 SYDVKM, per germline. This CDR3 spans 17 amino acids. V lost 3 bases, J lost 2 bases, and 9 bases stayed unmatched. CDR3 residues: CASSFPSGGAGNQPQHF. CDR3 coding DNA: TGTGCCAGCAGTTTTCCCTCAGGGGGCGCCGGCAATCAGCCCCAGCATTTT. The whole variable domain, remainder taken from reference TRBV28 and TRBJ1-5, is DVKVTQSSRYLVKRTGEKVFLECVQDMDHENMFWYRQDPGLGLRLIYFSYDVKMKEKGDIPEGYSVSREKKERFSLILESASTNQTSMYLCASSFPSGGAGNQPQHFGDGTRLSIL.

In its sample, this clonotype was seen a few times. The chain couples TRBV4-3 to TRBJ2-3, with unresolved D. The germline V and J ends were trimmed by 0 bases and 5 bases, with 12 bases remaining between them. The CDR3 runs 15 residues. Germline lookup yields CDR1 LGHNA and CDR2 YSLEER. CDR3 nucleotide sequence: TGCGCCAGCAGCCAAGATCGAGATGCAGGAGATACGCAGTATTTT. This codes for CASSQDRDAGDTQYF.

Many counts were recorded for this clonotype. DNA of the CDR3: TGCAGTGCTAGAGACCTGGGGACGGCCGAGCAGTACTTC. Translating gives CSARDLGTAEQYF. The rearrangement links TRBV20-1 to TRBJ2-7; D possibly matches TRBD1 or TRBD2 (5 bases each). V lost 0 bases to trimming and J lost 6 bases, with 12 bases between them. Germline values: CDR1 DFQATT, CDR2 SNEGSKA (reference sequence). The CDR3 is 13 residues long.

This clonotype was counted between two and nine times. The rearrangement links TRBV27 to TRBJ2-3; D is unclear. CDR1 is MNHEY and CDR2 is SMNVEV in the germline V gene (reference sequence). The CDR3 loop spans 14 amino acids. The V end was cut by 7 bases, the J end by 1 base, with 12 bases between. This chain's CDR3 is CASTPLAGTDTQYF. The CDR3 DNA reads TGTGCCAGCACCCCCCTCGCAGGCACAGATACGCAGTATTTT.

The V and J genes are TRBV7-2 and TRBJ2-5, with D possibly matching TRBD2 (6 bases). Germline CDR1 reads SGHTA; CDR2 reads FQGNSA. The CDR3 is made up of 13 amino acids. V dropped 6 bases and J dropped 5 bases, with 13 bases sitting between them. The CDR3 protein is CASRPLASETQYF. In DNA form, the CDR3 reads TGTGCCAGCAGGCCACTAGCTTCGGAGACCCAGTACTTC. Using reference TRBV7-2 and TRBJ2-5 for the parts outside the CDR3, the full variable domain is GAGVSQSPSNKVTEKGKDVELRCDPISGHTALYWYRQSLGQGLEFLIYFQGNSAPDKSGLPSDRFSAERTGGSVSTLTIQRTQQEDSAVYLCASRPLASETQYFGPGTRLLVL.